The source of this T cell receptor beta chain is a study of blood T cell repertoires in COVID-19. Study at large: There were acute and convalescent COVID-19 samples, and they came from the United States, Italy and Spain. The analysed material was cDNA or gDNA that came from T cells, B-cell-depleted T cells, or PBMCs.

The ends were cut back, 3 bases at V and 0 bases at J, with 11 bases in the middle. The germline gives CDR1 DFQATT, CDR2 SNEGSKA (reference sequence). There are 14 residues in the CDR3. Per the original methods: Using reference gene primer amplification, nucleated cell counts were estimated. Assay used: immunoSEQ multiplex PCR; TCRdb lists only in-frame clones, some missing. The V and J calls and clone size were taken over from that table, and D and trimming were inferred from the DNA. The repertoire holds about 24,000 clones, over 60% seen once, with approximately 40% in the top ten. The V gene is TRBV20-1, the J gene TRBJ1-2; no clear D gene. This receptor was obtained from a woman of 80 years or more with acute or convalescent COVID-19. The sample was peripheral blood. The CDR3 coding sequence is TGCAGTGCTAGTATGGGCTCAGCTAACTATGGCTACACCTTC. Residues: CSASMGSANYGYTF.